The next 16 T cell receptor beta chains were all read from a single sample in a study of T cells in Graves' hyperthyroidism and ophthalmopathy. Amplification targeted TCR beta CDR3 regions from RNA transcripts. The primer set for the first-round RT-PCR of the TCR CDR3 was HTBI. TCRdb re-called the multiplex PCR reads through MiXCR, storing one row per CDR3 protein. The sample lists around 580,000 distinct CDR3 sequences, roughly a sixth occurring once. Sequencing was performed on blood. These receptors were obtained from a woman younger than 35 with Graves' hyperthyroidism.

V gene TRBV6-1 combines with J gene TRBJ2-7, with D perhaps TRBD2 (6 bases). The CDR3 is made up of 14 amino acids. Germline V gives CDR1 MNHNS, CDR2 SASEGT. Between the trimmed V and J ends, which lost 6 bases and 3 bases, there was a span of 15 bases. CDR3 sequence: CASRFRDGGYEQYF. CDR3 sequence (DNA): TGTGCCAGCAGATTCCGGGACGGGGGCTACGAGCAGTACTTC.

This chain uses TRBV4-1 with TRBJ2-2; 15 bases agree with TRBD2. The germline gives CDR1 MGHRA, CDR2 YSYEKL. This CDR3 is built from 18 residues. V shed 3 bases, J shed 2 bases, and the junction held 4 bases outside the gene matches. The CDR3 loop is CASSHGLAGGPNTGELFF. The CDR3 DNA reads as TGCGCCAGCAGCCATGGACTAGCGGGGGGGCCCAACACCGGGGAGCTGTTTTTT.

This clonotype occurred many times. The DNA of the CDR3 is TGTGCCAGCTCCCACGGGATGAACACTGAAGCTTTCTTT. Protein sequence: CASSHGMNTEAFF. The genes are TRBV12-3 or TRBV12-4 and TRBJ1-1; D gene ambiguous. The CDR3 loop spans 13 amino acids. V was cut by 8 bases and J by 0 bases, with 10 bases left in between.

This clonotype was observed at least ten times. The chain couples TRBV3-1 to TRBJ2-1; TRBD2 aligns across 12 bases. V was pared by 4 bases and J by 9 bases, with 13 bases of the junction left unmatched. Germline loops: CDR1 LGHDT, CDR2 YNNKEL (reference sequence). CDR3 length: 17 amino acids. The DNA for the CDR3 is TGTGCCAGCAGCCCCTGGGGCCCTAGCGGGAGGGCCGGTGAGCAGTTCTTC. Its translation: CASSPWGPSGRAGEQFF.

Remarks on this clonotype: Just one base apart from a much larger clone, this may be a read error. This chain uses TRBV6-2 or TRBV6-3 with TRBJ1-4; 7 nucleotides agree with TRBD1. This CDR3 is built from 15 residues. Looked up from germline, CDR1 is MNHEY and CDR2 is SVGEGT. The CDR3 nucleotides are TGTGCCAGCAGTTCCTCCGGGACAGCTAATGAAAAACTGTCTTTT. Protein sequence: CASSSSGTANEKLSF.

This clonotype was seen a few times. This sequence joins TRBV20-1 and TRBJ2-7; 12 bases match TRBD2. The length of the CDR3 is 15 residues. Germline lookup yields CDR1 DFQATT and CDR2 SNEGSKA (reference sequence). This CDR3 reads CRPGATSSGRAVQYF. The CDR3 DNA is TGCAGACCAGGGGCGACGTCTAGCGGGAGGGCAGTGCAGTACTTC.

This clonotype was counted between two and nine times. For the CDR3, the DNA is TGTGCCAGCAGTGGACAGGGACTCTCTGGAAACACCATATATTTT. As protein: CASSGQGLSGNTIYF. This chain links TRBV9 with TRBJ1-3, with 8 bases matching TRBD1. The CDR3 consists of 15 residues. CDR1 SGDLS and CDR2 YYNGEE come from the germline V gene. The trim removed 5 bases at V and 0 bases at J, leaving 4 bases unmatched.

The CDR3 spells CSARDRDRGYHEQYF. In DNA form, the CDR3 reads TGCAGTGCTAGAGATCGGGACAGGGGTTACCACGAGCAGTACTTC. The rearrangement links TRBV20-1 to TRBJ2-7, with 10 bases matching TRBD1. Per the germline V gene, CDR1 is DFQATT and CDR2 is SNEGSKA (reference sequence). After removal of 0 bases from V and 5 bases from J, the junction contained 7 bases not matched to a gene. CDR3 size: 15 residues.

This clonotype was seen ten or more times. The chain recombines TRBV9 with TRBJ1-2, with D tentatively TRBD1 (5 bases). Germline V lookup: CDR1 SGDLS, CDR2 YYNGEE. V lost 0 bases, J lost 3 bases, and 12 bases lay in between. This CDR3 contains 15 residues. CDR3 sequence: CASSVGQPGHYGYTF. The CDR3 DNA is TGTGCCAGCAGCGTAGGACAGCCCGGGCACTATGGCTACACCTTC. Full variable domain (missing parts from reference TRBV9 and TRBJ1-2): DSGVTQTPKHLITATGQRVTLRCSPRSGDLSVYWYQQSLDQGLQFLIQYYNGEERAKGNILERFSAQQFPDLHSELNLSSLELGDSALYFCASSVGQPGHYGYTFGSGTRLTVV.

This clonotype was counted many times. The genes are TRBV28 and TRBJ2-1; D is possibly TRBD2 (6 bases). The length of the CDR3 is 17 residues. V was shortened by 1 base and J by 0 bases, with 13 bases between the two germline ends. Germline lookup yields CDR1 MDHEN and CDR2 SYDVKM. The CDR3 here is CASSLFAGSSSYNEQFF. CDR3 sequence (DNA): TGTGCCAGCAGTTTATTCGCCGGGAGTAGCTCCTACAATGAGCAGTTCTTC.

The chain is built from TRBV19 and TRBJ2-1, with D unresolved. Deletions cut 6 bases from V and 3 bases from J, with 12 bases between. The V gene's germline CDR1 is LNHDA and CDR2 SQIVND (reference sequence). This CDR3 region has 14 residues. CDR3 DNA: TGTGCCAGTAGACCGCGTGGGATCTACAATGAGCAGTTCTTC. Translated, it gives CASRPRGIYNEQFF.

In this sample, this clonotype turned up many times. J is TRBJ2-7 and V is TRBV7-9; 11 bases are a match to TRBD1. The CDR3 runs 13 residues. Germline CDR1 is SEHNR and CDR2 is FQNEAQ (reference sequence). Unmatched junction bases numbered 9, after V lost 11 bases and J lost 6 bases. Here the CDR3 DNA reads TGTGCCGCAGCCCGGGACAGGGGGTCCGAGCAGTACTTC. It encodes CAAARDRGSEQYF.

At least ten counts were recorded for this clonotype. The chain is built from TRBV6-6 and TRBJ2-7, with TRBD2 matching over 8 bases. This CDR3 is 15 amino acids long. Losses at the gene ends were 0 bases for V and 4 bases for J; bases not matched to a gene: 5. Germline V gene data show CDR1 as MNHNY and CDR2 as SVGAGI (reference sequence). In DNA, the CDR3 is TGTGCCAGCAGTTACTCAGCGGGGGCGGGGTACGAGCAGTACTTC. Its protein product is CASSYSAGAGYEQYF.

This clonotype occurred many times. V gene TRBV7-2 combines with J gene TRBJ2-5, with TRBD2 matching 9 bases. CDR3 length: 19 amino acids. With 1 base clipped from V and 1 base from J, the junction kept 13 bases outside the gene matches. Per germline, CDR1 SGHTA and CDR2 FQGNSA. CDR3 protein: CASSLGFSGLAGPQETQYF. The CDR3 coding sequence is TGTGCCAGCAGCTTAGGTTTTTCAGGTCTAGCGGGACCCCAAGAGACCCAGTACTTC.

Only one count was recorded for this clonotype. This chain joins TRBV10-1 and TRBJ2-2, with 7 bases fitting TRBD1. Germline V gene sequence: CDR1 WNHNN, CDR2 SYGVQD (reference sequence). J lost 4 bases, V lost 0 bases, and 2 bases had no gene match. This CDR3 contains 15 residues. The CDR3 DNA follows: TGCGCCAGCAGTGAGTCCGGACAGGCCACCGGGGAGCTGTTTTTT. It codes for CASSESGQATGELFF.

This clonotype was seen a handful of times. A read error may produce the germline difference seen at one junction end. The chain combines TRBV7-9 with TRBJ2-5; D unresolved. The CDR3 runs to 14 residues. Germline V gene lookup returns CDR1 SEHNR and CDR2 FQNEAQ (reference sequence). CDR3 sequence reads: CASSVAGLGETQYF. CDR3 nucleotides: TGTGCCAGCAGCGTAGCTGGTTTAGGAGAGACCCAGTACTTC. Supplemented by reference TRBV7-9 and TRBJ2-5, the full variable domain reads DTGVSQNPRHKITKRGQNVTFRCDPISEHNRLYWYRQTLGQGPEFLTYFQNEAQLEKSRLLSDRFSAERPKGSFSTLEIQRTEQGDSAMYLCASSVAGLGETQYFGPGTRLLVL.